The 31 T cell receptor beta chains below all came from one sample that was sequenced in a study of molecular identifiers for immune sequencing clone quantification. One entry per CDR3 protein results from TCRdb running MiXCR on the PCR reads. The profile shows around 480,000 distinct CDR3 sequences, about 20% of them singletons. The sequencing sample was made of naive CD8+ T cells from blood, with Jurkat cell RNA spiked in. Regarding subset: FACS-sorted CD8+CD4-CCR7+CD45RA+ naive T cells. Receptors originate from a human donor in good health. Some libraries in this study had Jurkat cell RNA spiked in.

Notes on this clonotype: Since a much larger clone is just one base distant, this may be a read error. The V gene is TRBV5-3, the J gene TRBJ1-5; D gene unclear. TRBV5-3 is assigned to the ORF class and has an uncertain function. The CDR3 sequence is 14 residues long. CDR3 nucleotides: TGTGCCGGAAGCTTTTATTGGGATCATCAGCCCCAGCATTTT. Translated, it gives CAGSFYWDHQPQHF.

This clonotype came up many times. The chain uses TRBV5-5 and TRBJ1-1, with D hard to call. CDR3 length: 17 residues. The germline V and J ends were trimmed by 0 bases and 0 bases, with 15 bases remaining between them. CDR1 and CDR2 (germline): SGHKS, YYEKEE (reference sequence). CDR3 region: CASSLEGRYSMNTEAFF. The DNA for the CDR3 is TGTGCCAGCAGCTTGGAAGGGAGGTACAGCATGAACACTGAAGCTTTCTTT.

This clonotype was seen at least ten times. The rearrangement uses TRBV4-1 and TRBJ1-1; a possible D gene is TRBD1 (6 bases). There are 14 residues in the CDR3. Germline loops: CDR1 MGHRA, CDR2 YSYEKL. V was pared by 3 bases and J by 2 bases, with 10 bases between. CDR3 sequence reads: CASSHIGGNTEAFF. CDR3 nucleotide sequence: TGCGCCAGCAGCCATATAGGGGGAAACACTGAAGCTTTCTTT.

This clonotype appeared once. One base away lies a much larger clone, so this may be a sequencing read error. V is TRBV28 and J is TRBJ2-2; tentative D call: TRBD2 (5 bases). This CDR3 is 14 amino acids long. Trimming removed 6 bases at V and 6 bases at J, with 14 bases between. Germline-derived CDR1 and CDR2 are MDHEN and SYDVKM. In DNA form, the CDR3 reads TGTGCCAGCAGGAGATACCGGGAAGCCGGGGAGCTGTTTTTT. It is translated as CASRRYREAGELFF. The full variable domain, its missing parts supplied by reference TRBV28 and TRBJ2-2, is DVKVTQSSRYLVKRTGEKVFLECVQDMDHENMFWYRQDPGLGLRLIYFSYDVKMKEKGDIPEGYSVSREKKERFSLILESASTNQTSMYLCASRRYREAGELFFGEGSRLTVL.

This clonotype has a handful of counts. This sequence joins TRBV12-3 or TRBV12-4 and TRBJ2-5, with D perhaps given as TRBD1 or TRBD2 (5 bases each). This CDR3 spans 13 amino acids. V lost 5 bases and J lost 5, with 12 bases in between. Written as DNA, the CDR3 is TGTGCCAGCAGTCTGGGGGTTGTCGAGACCCAGTACTTC. It yields the protein CASSLGVVETQYF.

The V and J genes are TRBV27 and TRBJ2-6; 10 bases are shared with TRBD1. Looked up from germline, CDR1 is MNHEY and CDR2 is SMNVEV (reference sequence). CDR3 length: 20 amino acids. Unmatched junction bases numbered 9, after V lost 0 bases and J lost 1 base. CDR3: CASSLSGGQGHLSGANVLTF. The CDR3 region has the DNA TGTGCCAGCAGTTTATCGGGGGGACAGGGGCATCTATCTGGGGCCAACGTCCTGACTTTC.

On this clonotype: A clone one base away is much larger, so this may be a read error. This rearrangement joins TRBV29-1 to TRBJ1-2; tentatively, D is TRBD1 (6 bases). V lost 1 base and J lost 3, with 9 bases in between. Germline CDR1 reads SQVTM; CDR2 reads ANQGSEA. The CDR3 length is 13 residues. The CDR3 region is CSVEGGGDYGYTF. The CDR3, as DNA: TGCAGCGTTGAAGGAGGGGGAGACTATGGCTACACCTTC. Full variable domain (missing parts from reference TRBV29-1 and TRBJ1-2): SAVISQKPSRDICQRGTSLTIQCQVDSQVTMMFWYRQQPGQSLTLIATANQGSEATYESGFVIDKFPISRPNLTFSTLTVSNMSPEDSSIYLCSVEGGGDYGYTFGSGTRLTVV.

This clonotype was counted between two and nine times. This chain connects TRBV5-6 to TRBJ1-1, with a tentative D call TRBD1 (6 bases). Germline values: CDR1 SGHDT, CDR2 YYEEEE. The CDR3 totals 15 residues. Trimming removed 2 bases from V and 1 base from J, with 12 bases in between. The CDR3 DNA reads TGTGCCAGCAGCTTTTTTTCCAGGGGGAACACTGAAGCTTTCTTT. Translation: CASSFFSRGNTEAFF.

A single count supports this clonotype. The junction departs from germline at one end; a sequencing error may be responsible. J is TRBJ1-6 and V is TRBV11-2, with TRBD1 identical over 11 bases. The CDR3 length is 18 residues. Per the germline V gene, CDR1 is SGHAT and CDR2 is FQNNGV. CDR3 sequence (DNA): TGTGCCAGCAGCTTAGCCTGGACAGGGGGCTCCTATAATCCACCCCTCCACTTT. Residues: CASSLAWTGGSYNPPLHF.

This chain joins TRBV29-1 and TRBJ1-2; possibly TRBD1 for D (5 bases). Germline V gene sequence: CDR1 SQVTM, CDR2 ANQGSEA. V was trimmed by 4 bases and J by 4 bases, leaving 13 bases between them. This CDR3 is built from 13 residues. CDR3 region: CSVGGGVGYGYTF. The CDR3 DNA follows: TGCAGCGTTGGAGGAGGGGTAGGCTATGGCTACACCTTC. Using reference TRBV29-1 and TRBJ1-2 for the parts outside the CDR3, the full variable domain is SAVISQKPSRDICQRGTSLTIQCQVDSQVTMMFWYRQQPGQSLTLIATANQGSEATYESGFVIDKFPISRPNLTFSTLTVSNMSPEDSSIYLCSVGGGVGYGYTFGSGTRLTVV.

As regards this clonotype: The junction and the germline gene differ at one end; a read error may be behind it. The chain recombines TRBV7-2 with TRBJ2-1, with D tentatively TRBD1 or TRBD2 (5 bases each). The germline V gene has CDR1 SGHTA and CDR2 FQGNSA. The CDR3 sequence is 13 residues long. The CDR3 loop is CAGRRRGADEQFF. The CDR3 DNA sequence: TGTGCCGGCAGGAGAAGGGGAGCCGATGAGCAGTTCTTC.

The chain couples TRBV5-1 to TRBJ2-7; D possibly corresponds to TRBD2 (5 bases). The CDR3 loop spans 15 amino acids. The V and J ends lost 0 bases and 4 bases respectively, with 14 bases between them. Germline assignment: CDR1 SGHRS and CDR2 YFSETQ. The CDR3 bases are TGCGCCAGCAGCTTGGAATTAGGACTGGTTTACGAGCAGTACTTC. It encodes CASSLELGLVYEQYF. Drawing the rest from reference TRBV5-1 and TRBJ2-7, the complete variable domain is KAGVTQTPRYLIKTRGQQVTLSCSPISGHRSVSWYQQTPGQGLQFLFEYFSETQRNKGNFPGRFSGRQFSNSRSEMNVSTLELGDSALYLCASSLELGLVYEQYFGPGTRLTVT.

In its sample, this clonotype was seen many times. The rearrangement uses TRBV13 and TRBJ2-5, with 10 bases matching TRBD1. This CDR3 region has 16 residues. CDR1 and CDR2 from the germline V gene are PRHDT and FYEKMQ (reference sequence). V dropped 5 bases and J dropped 2; count of bases not matched to a gene: 8. CDR3 in DNA: TGTGCCAGCAGCACCAGACAGGGGGCGCGACAAGAGACCCAGTACTTC. The encoded protein is CASSTRQGARQETQYF.

This rearrangement joins TRBV9 to TRBJ2-1; D call uncertain. Germline assignment: CDR1 SGDLS and CDR2 YYNGEE. The CDR3 totals 13 residues. Trimming left V 3 bases short and J 10 bases short, with 14 bases between. CDR3 region: CASSAWAGEEQFF. The CDR3 DNA reads TGTGCCAGCAGCGCCTGGGCAGGCGAAGAGCAGTTCTTC.

V usage is TRBV18 and J usage is TRBJ1-2, with no clear D. The CDR3 covers 13 residues. The V and J ends lost 0 bases and 0 bases respectively, with 2 bases between them. CDR1 is KGHSH, CDR2 LQKENI, per germline. CDR3: CASSPPSNYGYTF. The DNA of the CDR3 is TGTGCCAGCTCACCACCGTCTAACTATGGCTACACCTTC.

The rearrangement uses TRBV27 and TRBJ1-5; 7 bases match TRBD1. CDR3 length equals 18 residues. The germline CDR1 and CDR2 sequences are MNHEY and SMNVEV (reference sequence). V dropped 6 bases and J dropped 2; count of bases not matched to a gene: 16. This CDR3 reads CASSPLHRGRLGNQPQHF. For the CDR3, the DNA is TGTGCCAGCAGCCCCCTCCACAGGGGTCGGTTAGGCAATCAGCCCCAGCATTTT.

Remarks on this clonotype: An end of the junction does not agree with germline; a read error may underlie this. The V call is TRBV6-5, the J call TRBJ2-7; D is unclear. The CDR3 runs 13 residues. CDR1 and CDR2 from the germline V gene are MNHEY and SVGAGI. In DNA, the CDR3 is TGTGCCAGCGGTTACTCCACTGGCTACGAGCAGTACTTC. Translated, it gives CASGYSTGYEQYF.

A single count supports this clonotype. This could be a read error, since a much larger clone is one nucleotide away. The chain joins TRBV11-3 to TRBJ2-1; D is tentatively TRBD1 or TRBD2 (6 bases each). V lost 4 bases and J 5 bases, leaving 27 bases between the germline ends. In germline, CDR1 is SGHNT, CDR2 YENEEA. This CDR3 contains 19 residues. The CDR3 loop is CASSSRSEPGPRGHNEQFF. The CDR3 DNA reads as TGTGCCAGCAGCTCCCGTTCAGAACCGGGGCCACGGGGGCACAATGAGCAGTTCTTC.

This clonotype was observed at least ten times. This chain connects TRBV7-2 to TRBJ2-3; possibly TRBD1 or TRBD2 for D (5 bases each). Trimming removed 4 bases at V and 6 bases at J, with 11 bases between. Germline CDR1 is SGHTA and CDR2 is FQGNSA. The length of the CDR3 is 13 residues. The CDR3 DNA reads TGTGCCAGCAGCTCCCAGGGACCGGATACGCAGTATTTT. It codes for CASSSQGPDTQYF.

In regard to this clonotype: Just one base apart from a much larger clone, this may be a read error. The CDR3 ends on some other residue instead of the conserved phenylalanine or tryptophan, so this is likely a read error. The CDR3, as DNA: TGCGCCAGCAGCCACGGCGGGGACCCGGCGACCCAGTACCTC. It codes for CASSHGGDPATQYL. The chain has TRBV4-1 and TRBJ2-5, with TRBD2 as a possible D gene (6 bases). There are 14 residues in the CDR3. Germline lookup yields CDR1 MGHRA and CDR2 YSYEKL. Trimming shortened V by 3 bases and J by 7 bases, and 15 bases separated the two germline ends.

Details on this clonotype: An end of the junction differs from the germline gene, which may be a read error. The chain combines TRBV4-3 with TRBJ2-1; no clear D. CDR3 length: 15 residues. Germline V gene lookup returns CDR1 LGHNA and CDR2 YSLEER. The CDR3 region has the DNA TGCGCCAGCAGCCCTACCGGGCTTACCTACAATGAGCAGCTCTTC. Protein: CASSPTGLTYNEQLF.

At least ten counts were recorded for this clonotype. V usage is TRBV19 and J usage is TRBJ2-7, with 11 bases aligning to TRBD1. Per germline, CDR1 LNHDA and CDR2 SQIVND (reference sequence). With 5 bases clipped from V and 9 bases from J, the junction kept 12 bases outside the gene matches. The CDR3 has 15 amino acids. The CDR3 nucleotides read TGTGCCAGTAGTCCCGTCTCCGGGACAGGGGGTTTGCAGTACTTC. Amino acids: CASSPVSGTGGLQYF.

A remark on this clonotype: This clone may be a read error of a much larger clone one base away. The chain combines TRBV4-3 with TRBJ1-2, with a tentative D call TRBD1 (5 bases). Germline loops: CDR1 LGHNA, CDR2 YSLEER. The CDR3 spans 15 residues. The CDR3 reads CASSQERQGAYDYTF. The CDR3 DNA sequence: TGCGCCAGCAGCCAAGAGAGGCAGGGAGCCTATGACTACACCTTC.

The chain recombines TRBV2 with TRBJ2-7, with 15 nucleotides matching TRBD2. The V gene's germline CDR1 is SNHLY and CDR2 FYNNEI. This CDR3 spans 18 amino acids. V gave up 3 bases and J gave up 4 bases; unmatched junction bases: 10. CDR3 nucleotide sequence: TGTGCCAGCAGTGATGGGACTAGCGGGAGGAATATCGGGTACGAGCAGTACTTC. This codes for CASSDGTSGRNIGYEQYF. The whole variable domain, filled in from reference TRBV2 and TRBJ2-7, reads EPEVTQTPSHQVTQMGQEVILRCVPISNHLYFYWYRQILGQKVEFLVSFYNNEISEKSEIFDDQFSVERPDGSNFTLKIRSTKLEDSAMYFCASSDGTSGRNIGYEQYFGPGTRLTVT.

This clonotype was detected ten times or more. The chain links TRBV6-5 to TRBJ2-2, with TRBD1 identical over 8 bases. CDR3 length: 14 amino acids. Germline V gives CDR1 MNHEY, CDR2 SVGAGI. J lost 4 bases, V lost 2 bases, and 0 bases had no gene match. The CDR3 sequence is CASSYGTGTGELFF. The CDR3 bases are TGTGCCAGCAGTTACGGGACAGGCACCGGGGAGCTGTTTTTT.

The sample holds a few counts of this clonotype. The rearrangement links TRBV12-3 or TRBV12-4 to TRBJ1-5, with a tentative D call TRBD1 (6 bases). The ends were cut back, 6 bases at V and 7 bases at J, with 13 bases in the middle. This CDR3 has 13 amino acids. The CDR3 sequence is CASSTTGTQPQHF. CDR3 DNA: TGTGCCAGCAGCACAACAGGGACCCAGCCCCAGCATTTT.

This chain joins TRBV7-9 and TRBJ2-7, with D possibly matching TRBD1 (6 bases). CDR1 and CDR2 (germline): SEHNR, FQNEAQ (reference sequence). The CDR3 covers 15 residues. The V end was cut by 2 bases, the J end by 3 bases, with 14 bases between. The CDR3 protein is CASSLTVDSNYEQYF. The CDR3 nucleotides read TGTGCCAGCAGCTTAACAGTGGACAGTAACTACGAGCAGTACTTC.

Points on this clonotype: This may be a read error: a much more frequent sequence differs by one nucleotide. This chain joins TRBV2 and TRBJ1-1; D is perhaps TRBD1 (6 bases). The length of the CDR3 is 12 residues. The germline V gene encodes CDR1 SNHLY and CDR2 FYNNEI. V gave up 11 bases and J gave up 6 bases, with 16 bases separating them. The CDR3 is CAPIRGTPEAFF. The CDR3 nucleotides read TGTGCCCCCATTAGGGGGACCCCTGAAGCTTTCTTT.

This clonotype was counted only a few times. The chain couples TRBV6-2 or TRBV6-3 to TRBJ1-2; 7 bases match TRBD1. The germline V gene has CDR1 MNHEY and CDR2 SVGEGT. The CDR3 loop spans 14 amino acids. Unmatched junction bases numbered 3, after V lost 2 bases and J lost 3 bases. CDR3: CASSYAGTDYGYTF. Here the CDR3 DNA reads TGTGCCAGCAGTTACGCCGGGACAGACTATGGCTACACCTTC.

The chain carries TRBV5-6 and TRBJ1-5, with TRBD1 matching 7 bases. Germline V CDR1 and CDR2: SGHDT, YYEEEE. V was pared by 2 bases and J by 0 bases, with 2 bases of the junction left unmatched. The CDR3 runs to 15 residues. CDR3 residues: CASSFQGGSNQPQHF. The CDR3 DNA follows: TGTGCCAGCAGCTTCCAGGGGGGTAGCAATCAGCCCCAGCATTTT. Full variable domain (rest looked up from reference TRBV5-6 and TRBJ1-5): DAGVTQSPTHLIKTRGQQVTLRCSPKSGHDTVSWYQQALGQGPQFIFQYYEEEERQRGNFPDRFSGHQFPNYSSELNVNALLLGDSALYLCASSFQGGSNQPQHFGDGTRLSIL.

The sample holds many counts of this clonotype. The chain uses TRBV2 and TRBJ2-7; D is unclear. The CDR3 has 11 amino acids. CDR1 is SNHLY, CDR2 FYNNEI, per germline. The ends were cut back, 4 bases at V and 6 bases at J, with 7 bases in the middle. This CDR3 reads CASSAGSEQYF. Here the CDR3 DNA reads TGTGCCAGCAGTGCCGGGTCCGAGCAGTACTTC.